What follows is one TCR beta chain and its context. This sample is part of a study of blood T cells in healthy people across ages. V was shortened by 4 bases and J by 9 bases, with 22 bases between the two germline ends. In germline, CDR1 is MNHEY, CDR2 SVGEGT. This CDR3 spans 17 amino acids. A sample-barcoded 5' primer and a J-beta primer mix were used in a second PCR of roughly 7 to 11 cycles. In TCRdb, the 5' RACE reads were re-called with MiXCR into one record per CDR3 protein. Here the sample spans about 1.5 million distinct CDR3 sequences, approximately 42% being singletons. The sequencing input was blood. The rearrangement joins TRBV6-2 or TRBV6-3 to TRBJ1-6; D is unclear. This receptor was taken from a young woman in good health. In DNA, the CDR3 is TGTGCCAGCAGTTTAACGCCGGGAGCCCTGGGGTCTTCACCCCTCCACTTT. Amino acid sequence: CASSLTPGALGSSPLHF.